This T cell receptor beta chain emerged from a study of cytomegalovirus exposure and HLA in healthy donors. Study as a whole: In an early release, HLA-typed donors contributed tens of millions of unique TCR sequences.

The PCR contained 60 Vbeta and 13 Jbeta primers. Here immunoSEQ multiplex PCR was the method, and the copy in TCRdb shows in-frame clones only, minus some. The profile shows under 110,000 clones, about two thirds of them singletons. Study-wide points: The majority of CMV-associated TCR beta chains were reported as apparently HLA-restricted in a later analysis. A later analysis showed HLA-associated TCR beta chains outstripping equally common others in clonal expansion.

Germline lookup yields CDR1 MNHNY and CDR2 SVGAGI (reference sequence). The CDR3 sequence is 16 residues long. V dropped 1 base and J dropped 7 bases, with 17 bases sitting between them. About this clone: Its antigen is unknown.

The chain is built from TRBV6-6 and TRBJ1-5, with no clear D. This receptor was obtained from a female donor in good health and CMV-seronegative. The sequencing sample was made of PBMCs. The CDR3 reads CASSYFPTISGQPQHF. CDR3 sequence (DNA): TGTGCCAGCAGTTACTTTCCGACTATCTCCGGCCAGCCCCAGCATTTT.